Presented here are 9 T cell receptor beta chains from one specimen sequenced in a study of shared clonotypes between healthy human individuals. The data were produced by immunoSEQ multiplex PCR, yet TCRdb's version contains in-frame clones alone and is incomplete. The table lists some 2.4 million clones, approximately 93% of them singletons, with 0.35% to 0.45% in the top ten. The source material was naive CD4+ T cells from PBMCs. The sample's subset: CD45RA+ positively selected. The receptors stem from a man aged 18 to 29 in good health. Some clones in this sample may be carry-over from other donors' samples.

A note on this clone: Other DNA sequences of this sample code for an identical CDR3. The chain uses TRBV10-3 and TRBJ2-3; a weak D match, TRBD1 (5 bases). Trimming took 3 bases from V and 1 from J, leaving 5 bases between them. CDR1 and CDR2 (germline): ENHRY, SYGVKD. This CDR3 is built from 13 residues. CDR3 sequence (DNA): TGTGCCATCAGTGACAGGGGCACAGATACGCAGTATTTT. Its protein is CAISDRGTDTQYF.

This sequence joins TRBV10-2 and TRBJ2-3; 11 bases agree with TRBD2. CDR3 length equals 17 residues. From germline, CDR1 is WSHSY and CDR2 SAAADI. J gave up 3 bases and V 2 bases, and 7 bases lay outside the gene matches. This CDR3 is CASSERSSGGSTDTQYF. The CDR3 DNA reads TGCGCCAGCAGTGAGCGGTCTAGCGGGGGGTCAACAGATACGCAGTATTTT.

The rearrangement joins TRBV5-4 to TRBJ1-6; D is uncertain. Trimming removed 0 bases from V and 10 bases from J, with 11 bases in between. Germline-derived CDR1 and CDR2 are SGHNT and YYREEE (reference sequence). The CDR3 sequence is 14 residues long. The CDR3, as DNA: TGTGCCAGCAGCTTGGTCTCCAAGGACTCACCCCTCCACTTT. Its translation is CASSLVSKDSPLHF.

This chain connects TRBV6-1 to TRBJ2-7, with TRBD2 matching 7 bases. The length of the CDR3 is 13 residues. V trimming: 6 bases; J trimming: 3 bases; junction bases outside the gene matches: 5. In germline, CDR1 is MNHNS, CDR2 SASEGT. The CDR3 coding sequence is TGTGCCAGCAGCACCGAGCGGGACTACGAGCAGTACTTC. Protein sequence: CASSTERDYEQYF.

V is TRBV6-5 and J is TRBJ2-2; D remains ambiguous. V lost 2 bases and J lost 3, with 1 base in between. CDR1 and CDR2 from the germline V gene are MNHEY and SVGAGI. The CDR3 length is 12 residues. The CDR3: CASSYDTGELFF. CDR3 in DNA: TGTGCCAGCAGTTACGACACCGGGGAGCTGTTTTTT.

The chain employs TRBV7-8 and TRBJ2-7, with TRBD2 identical over 7 bases. The germline gives CDR1 SGHVS, CDR2 FQNEAQ. The V gene end was trimmed by 3 bases and the J gene end by 7 bases; junction bases not matched to a gene: 9. The CDR3 totals 14 residues. Here the CDR3 reads CASSFGTIKGEQYF. The CDR3 bases are TGTGCCAGCAGCTTCGGGACTATAAAGGGGGAGCAGTACTTC.

This chain uses TRBV6-1 with TRBJ1-5; the D gene is possibly TRBD1 (5 bases). Trimming took 3 bases from V and 6 from J, leaving 12 bases between them. Looked up from germline, CDR1 is MNHNS and CDR2 is SASEGT. The length of the CDR3 is 14 residues. The CDR3: CASSESQGGQPQHF. As DNA, the CDR3 is TGTGCCAGCAGTGAGTCTCAGGGCGGTCAGCCCCAGCATTTT.

This chain links TRBV27 with TRBJ2-1, with D possibly being TRBD1 or TRBD2 (5 bases each). The CDR3 consists of 11 residues. V lost 7 bases, J lost 9 bases, and 10 bases lay in between. Germline-derived CDR1 and CDR2 are MNHEY and SMNVEV (reference sequence). DNA of the CDR3: TGTGCCAGCAACGAGAGGGGTGAGCAGTTCTTC. Amino acid sequence: CASNERGEQFF.

Concerning this clone: Other DNA sequences in the sample encode the same CDR3. V usage is TRBV7-3 and J usage is TRBJ2-3, with 11 bases fitting TRBD2. The CDR3 is 16 amino acids. The junction had 5 bases not matched to a gene; V was cut back by 5 bases and J by 1 base. Germline V CDR1 and CDR2: SGHTA, FQGTGA. The CDR3 region has the DNA TGTGCCAGCAGCCCATTAGCGGGAGGGGGCACAGATACGCAGTATTTT. Translated: CASSPLAGGGTDTQYF.